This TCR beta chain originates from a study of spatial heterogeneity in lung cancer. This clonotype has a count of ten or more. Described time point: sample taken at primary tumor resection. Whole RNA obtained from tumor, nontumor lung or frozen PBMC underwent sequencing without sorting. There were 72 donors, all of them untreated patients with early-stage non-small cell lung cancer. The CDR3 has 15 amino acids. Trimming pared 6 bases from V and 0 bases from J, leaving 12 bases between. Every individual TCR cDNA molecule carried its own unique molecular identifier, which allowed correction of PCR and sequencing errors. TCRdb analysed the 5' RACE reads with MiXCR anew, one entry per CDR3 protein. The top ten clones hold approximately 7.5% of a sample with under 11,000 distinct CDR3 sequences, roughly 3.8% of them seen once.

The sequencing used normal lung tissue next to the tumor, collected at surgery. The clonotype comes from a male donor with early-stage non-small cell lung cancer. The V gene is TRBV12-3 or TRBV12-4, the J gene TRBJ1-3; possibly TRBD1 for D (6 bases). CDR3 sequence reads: CASSVGQISGNTIYF. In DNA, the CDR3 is TGTGCCAGCAGCGTCGGACAGATCTCTGGAAACACCATATATTTT.